This T cell receptor beta chain was obtained from a study of T-cell reconstitution after alpha-beta-depleted transplantation in children. Notes on the study in general: Some patients owed their high day-60 TCRbeta diversity to surviving recipient T cells and thymic progenitors. It was reported that alpha-beta T cells came from several hundred expanded graft clones (about two months after transplant). After one year, T-cell counts and TCRbeta diversity mostly came from new T cells.

The trim removed 0 bases at V and 4 bases at J, leaving 2 bases unmatched. The CDR3 is 15 residues long. CDR1 SGDLS and CDR2 YYNGEE come from the germline V gene. Comment on this clonotype: Its target is not known.

Preparation of the TCRbeta library was carried out with unique molecular identifiers. One entry per CDR3 protein results from TCRdb running MiXCR on the PCR reads. The sample lists around 800,000 distinct CDR3 sequences, less than 20% occurring once. This TCR came from a male patient between 10 and 17 years old who had a stem cell transplant for acute lymphoblastic leukemia, so the T cells may come from the graft donor. The chain links TRBV9 to TRBJ2-7; 12 positions match TRBD2. Sequenced material: PBMCs, mostly from graft donor cells, taken 360 days after TCRalphabeta/CD19-depleted stem cell transplant. The CDR3 is CASSVGLAGVYEQYF. The CDR3 DNA is TGTGCCAGCAGCGTAGGACTAGCGGGAGTTTACGAGCAGTACTTC.